The clone carrying this T cell receptor beta chain was observed a single time. What it binds is unknown. Profiling relied on immunoSEQ multiplex PCR, and the TCRdb table lists in-frame clones only, not all of them. The table records approximately 1.5 million clones, approximately 98.5% of them present only once. Trimming removed 4 bases at V and 3 bases at J, with 9 bases between. The CDR3 extends over 13 amino acids. Germline V gives CDR1 WNHNN, CDR2 SYGVQD (reference sequence). This entry belongs to a study of shared clonotypes between healthy human individuals. Study overall: Used for every donor were three CD4 naive, three CD4 memory, two CD8 naive and one CD8 memory plate. Study outcomes and limitations: It was observed that approximately 5% of naive CD4 clonotypes were shared across several donors. Though the depth was large, rarefaction showed that sorted-subset sequencing was incomplete.

The sequenced sample consisted of naive CD4+ T cells sorted from blood. This sample's subset: CD45RA+ positively selected. J is TRBJ2-5 and V is TRBV10-1, with D tentatively TRBD1 (6 bases). The receptor comes from a man aged 25-45 years in good health. Written as DNA, the CDR3 is TGCGCCAGCAGTGGGACAGCGAAAGAGACCCAGTACTTC. Translated, it gives CASSGTAKETQYF.